This T cell receptor (beta chain) was captured in a study of blood T cell repertoires in COVID-19. Sequenced by immunoSEQ multiplex PCR; TCRdb stores in-frame clones only, minus some. The table has more than 200,000 clones, about 85% seen once. This clone appeared a few times. The germline gene is not matched at one end of the junction; a read error may be the cause. The CDR3 is 11 amino acids. Looked up from germline, CDR1 is KGHDR and CDR2 is SFDVKD. The source of this sequence is a man aged 25-40 years who had recovered from COVID-19. The V call is TRBV24-1, the J call TRBJ2-1; D possibly corresponds to TRBD1 (5 bases). The specimen sequenced was PBMCs or T cells enriched from blood (not recorded which). The chain's CDR3 is CATSEDKEQFF. CDR3 DNA sequence: TGTGCCACCAGTGAGGACAAGGAGCAGTTCTTC.